The TCR beta chain described here comes from a study of cytomegalovirus exposure and HLA in healthy donors. The study, taken as a whole, reports: Generally TCR sequences proved uncommon, though certain public TCRs appeared in numerous donors. In a later analysis, most CMV-associated TCR beta chains appeared HLA-restricted. Accurate prediction of HLA-A and HLA-B alleles (for most subjects) was reportedly achieved from TCR beta sequences.

Note on this clone: Its antigen remains unidentified.

A multiplex PCR was run with 60 Vbeta primers and 13 Jbeta primers. Original methodology: A follow-up analysis tallied about 80 million unique TCR beta chains, some 11 million shared. Measured with immunoSEQ multiplex PCR; TCRdb has only the in-frame clones, and not every one. V, J and clone size reflect that table, while D and trimming were determined from the DNA. The table has approximately 170,000 clones, around 72% seen once. Material: PBMCs. This TCR came from a woman aged 40 to 49 in good health and CMV-seropositive.

CDR3 in DNA: TGCGCCAGCAGCTTGATTTTAGGGGATGAGCAGTTCTTC. Amino acid sequence: CASSLILGDEQFF. The chain joins TRBV5-1 to TRBJ2-1, with D possibly TRBD1 on 5 matching bases. Germline CDR1 and CDR2: SGHRS and YFSETQ. V was clipped by 1 base and J by 8 bases, with 10 bases between them. This CDR3 region has 13 residues.